This TCR beta chain was sequenced for a study of early T cells in non-severe SARS-CoV-2 infection. The ends were cut back, 2 bases at V and 2 bases at J, with 8 bases in the middle. Germline CDR1 reads SGHTS; CDR2 reads YDEGEE. The CDR3 runs 14 residues. From the 5' RACE reads, TCRdb called clonotypes with MiXCR, one entry per CDR3 protein. The top ten hold about 14% of the sample, which has about 69,000 distinct CDR3 sequences, roughly 13% seen once. The sample holds many counts of this clonotype. V and J are TRBV5-8 and TRBJ1-5; maybe TRBD1 (5 bases). The receptor comes from an adult who was a healthcare worker with PCR-confirmed SARS-CoV-2 infection or an uninfected control (not recorded which). The sequenced sample consisted of whole blood. CDR3 bases: TGTGCCAGCAGCTTCCTAGGGGGCAATCAGCCCCAGCATTTT. Amino acid sequence: CASSFLGGNQPQHF. The full variable domain, rest sourced from reference TRBV5-8 and TRBJ1-5, is EAGVTQSPTHLIKTRGQQATLRCSPISGHTSVYWYQQALGLGLQFLLWYDEGEERNRGNFPPRFSGRQFPNYSSELNVNALELEDSALYLCASSFLGGNQPQHFGDGTRLSIL.